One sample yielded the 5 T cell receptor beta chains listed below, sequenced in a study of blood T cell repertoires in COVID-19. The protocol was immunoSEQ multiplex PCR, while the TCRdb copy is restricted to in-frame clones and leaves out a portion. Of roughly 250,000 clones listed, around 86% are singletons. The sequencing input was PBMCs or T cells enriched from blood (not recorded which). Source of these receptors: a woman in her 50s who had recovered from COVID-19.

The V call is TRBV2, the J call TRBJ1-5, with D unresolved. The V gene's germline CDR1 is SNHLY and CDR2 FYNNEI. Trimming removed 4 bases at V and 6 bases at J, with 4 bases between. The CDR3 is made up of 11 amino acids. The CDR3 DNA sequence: TGTGCCAGCAGTGCGGGTCAGCCCCAGCATTTT. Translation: CASSAGQPQHF.

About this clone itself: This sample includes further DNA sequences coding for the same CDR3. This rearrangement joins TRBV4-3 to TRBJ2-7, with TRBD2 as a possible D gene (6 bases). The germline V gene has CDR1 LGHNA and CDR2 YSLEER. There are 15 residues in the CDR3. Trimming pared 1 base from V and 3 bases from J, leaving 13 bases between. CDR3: CASSQGLAGIYEQYF. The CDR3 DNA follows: TGCGCCAGCAGCCAAGGACTGGCGGGAATCTACGAGCAGTACTTC.

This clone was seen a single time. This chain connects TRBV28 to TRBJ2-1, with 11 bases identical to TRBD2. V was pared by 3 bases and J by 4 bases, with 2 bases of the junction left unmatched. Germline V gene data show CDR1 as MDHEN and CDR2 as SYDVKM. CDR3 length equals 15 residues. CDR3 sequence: CASSLGTSGYNEQFF. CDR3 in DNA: TGTGCCAGCAGTTTGGGGACTAGCGGTTACAATGAGCAGTTCTTC.

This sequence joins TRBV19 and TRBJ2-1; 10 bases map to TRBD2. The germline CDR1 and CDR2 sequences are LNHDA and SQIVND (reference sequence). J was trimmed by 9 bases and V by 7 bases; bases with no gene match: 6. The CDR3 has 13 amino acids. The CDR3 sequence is CASNRASGSEQFF. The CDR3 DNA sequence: TGTGCCAGTAATAGGGCTAGCGGGAGTGAGCAGTTCTTC.

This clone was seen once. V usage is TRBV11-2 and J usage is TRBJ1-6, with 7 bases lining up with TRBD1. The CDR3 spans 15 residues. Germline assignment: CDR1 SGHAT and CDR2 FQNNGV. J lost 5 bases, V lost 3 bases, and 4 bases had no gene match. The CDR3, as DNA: TGTGCCAGCAGCTTCAGGGACAGCGATAATTCACCCCTCCACTTT. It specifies CASSFRDSDNSPLHF.